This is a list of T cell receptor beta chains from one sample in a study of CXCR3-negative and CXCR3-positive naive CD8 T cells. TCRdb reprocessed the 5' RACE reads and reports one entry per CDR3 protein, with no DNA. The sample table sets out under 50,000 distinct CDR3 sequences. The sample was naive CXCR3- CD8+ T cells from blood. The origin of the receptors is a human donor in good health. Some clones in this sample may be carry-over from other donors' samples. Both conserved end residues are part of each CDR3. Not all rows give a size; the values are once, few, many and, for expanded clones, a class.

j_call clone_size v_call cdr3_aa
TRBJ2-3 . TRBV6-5 CASSYLLAGGRDTQYF
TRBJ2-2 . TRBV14 CASRRAGELFF
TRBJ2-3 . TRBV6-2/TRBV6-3 CASSYSLWGGTDTQYF
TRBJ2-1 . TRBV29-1 CSVEGQGTYNEQFF
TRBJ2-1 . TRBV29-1 CSVLAGIYNEQFF
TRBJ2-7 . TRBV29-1 CSVGSSGSYEQYF
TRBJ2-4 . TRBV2 CASTTGISKNIQYF
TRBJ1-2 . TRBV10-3 CAIGAGNYGYTF
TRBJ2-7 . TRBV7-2 CASSAWDYSYEQYF
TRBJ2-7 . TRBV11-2 CASTIPWGLAGGQPYEQYF
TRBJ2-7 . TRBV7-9 CASSPEGFYEQYF
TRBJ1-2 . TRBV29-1 CSVESEGLTNYGYTF
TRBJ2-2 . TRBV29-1 CSAALFTGELFF
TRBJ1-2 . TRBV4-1 CASSQDATAYGYTF
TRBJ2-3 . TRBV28 CASSRDRLTDTQYF
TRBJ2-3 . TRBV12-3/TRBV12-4 CASSPYGLGTDTQYF
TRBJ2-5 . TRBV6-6 CASSYATGVETQYF
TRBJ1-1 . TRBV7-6 CASSLTQGAVEAFF
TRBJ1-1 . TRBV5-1 CASSPAVNTEAFF
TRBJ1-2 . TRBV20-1 CSARDGGGRNYGYTF
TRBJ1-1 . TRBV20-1 CSAGGTGVDLSAFF
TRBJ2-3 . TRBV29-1 CSVDTVSTDTQYF
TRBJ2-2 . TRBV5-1 CASSSNRGQNTGELFF
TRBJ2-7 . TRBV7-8 CASSLPGHGEQYF
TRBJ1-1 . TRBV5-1 CASSLTGIEAFF
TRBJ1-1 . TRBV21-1 CASILVGGCTEAFF
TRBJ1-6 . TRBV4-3 CASSQEFGGLFNSPLHF
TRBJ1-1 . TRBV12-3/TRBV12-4 CASSGTGVGTEAFF
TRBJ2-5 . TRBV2 CASSDSLVGNRRDPQEF
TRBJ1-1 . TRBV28 CASSLRGLNTEAFF
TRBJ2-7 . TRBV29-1 CSVDGLSGSNEQYF
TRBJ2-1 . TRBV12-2 CASRLPGCSYNEQFF
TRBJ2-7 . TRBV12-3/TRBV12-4 CASSFGHQYEQYF
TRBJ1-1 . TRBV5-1 CASSWARADRPNTEAFF
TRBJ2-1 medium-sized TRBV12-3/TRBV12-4 CASSRAEAYNEQFF
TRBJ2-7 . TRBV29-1 CSVCEQSDYEQYF
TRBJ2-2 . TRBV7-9 CASSATSRLAEPGELFF
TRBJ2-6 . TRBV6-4 CASSDSAGSRSGANVLTF
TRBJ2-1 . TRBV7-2 CASSVGRNEQFF
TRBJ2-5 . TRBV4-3 CASSQVWQETQYF
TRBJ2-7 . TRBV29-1 CSVEDGGYEQYF
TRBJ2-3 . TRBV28 CAKAVGTIATDTQYF
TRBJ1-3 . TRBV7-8 CASSLGQSSGNTIYF
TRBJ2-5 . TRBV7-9 CASSLGGVLETQYF
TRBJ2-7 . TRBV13 CASRLRGNSYEQYF
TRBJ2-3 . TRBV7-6 CASSLAGGGDTQYF
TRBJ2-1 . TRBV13 CASSPWGVSYNEQFF
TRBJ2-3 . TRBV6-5 CASRPHLDRSPNTDTQYF
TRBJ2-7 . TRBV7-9 CASTTPGQGFEQYF
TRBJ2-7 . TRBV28 CASRGLAGEDDEQYF
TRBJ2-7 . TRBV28 CASSLRTAPGEQYF
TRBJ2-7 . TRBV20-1 CSAEWSGSSSYEQYF
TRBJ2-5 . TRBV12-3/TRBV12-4 CASRPGLGETQYF
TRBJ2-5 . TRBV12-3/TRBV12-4 CASSEGARETQYF